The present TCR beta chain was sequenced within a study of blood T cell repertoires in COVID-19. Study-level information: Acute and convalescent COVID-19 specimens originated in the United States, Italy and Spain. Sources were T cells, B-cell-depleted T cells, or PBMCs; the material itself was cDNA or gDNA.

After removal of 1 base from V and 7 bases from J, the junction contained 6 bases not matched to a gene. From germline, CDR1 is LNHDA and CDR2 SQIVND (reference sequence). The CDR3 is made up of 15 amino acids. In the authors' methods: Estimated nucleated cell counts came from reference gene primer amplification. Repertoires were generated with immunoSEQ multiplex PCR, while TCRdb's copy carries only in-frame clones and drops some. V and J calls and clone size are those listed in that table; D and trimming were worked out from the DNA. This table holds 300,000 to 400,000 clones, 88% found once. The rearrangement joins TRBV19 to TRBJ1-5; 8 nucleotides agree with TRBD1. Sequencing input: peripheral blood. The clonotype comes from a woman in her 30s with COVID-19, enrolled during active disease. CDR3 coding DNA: TGTGCCAGTAGTATAGGGGGGACAGGTAACCAGCCCCAGCATTTT. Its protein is CASSIGGTGNQPQHF.